This note documents a single T cell receptor beta chain sequence. What it binds is not known. CDR1 is SGHNT, CDR2 YENEEA, per germline. Trimming pared 3 bases from V and 10 bases from J, leaving 7 bases between. CDR3 length equals 11 residues. Treatment reported: roughly 20 received Ad26.COV2.S at low or high dose, single or two shots; roughly 5 received placebo; per-sample allocation not given. It was on day 63 after the first vaccine or placebo injection that samples were taken. Data came from immunoSEQ multiplex PCR; TCRdb stores just in-frame clones and leaves some out. The repertoire holds about 480,000 clones, with roughly 87% as singletons. This specimen belongs to a study of Ad26.COV2.S vaccination and SARS-CoV-2 variants. Points from the study as a whole: The TCR breadth and depth analyses may have produced an underestimate of total T cell responses.

This sequence joins TRBV11-3 and TRBJ2-1; D possibly corresponds to TRBD2 (6 bases). The clonotype originates from a person between 18 and 59 years old who received the Ad26.COV2.S COVID-19 vaccine or a placebo. Specimen: peripheral blood, collected in a trial of Ad26.COV2.S vaccine versus placebo. CDR3: CASSFGGEQFF. Here the CDR3 DNA reads TGTGCCAGCAGCTTTGGAGGGGAGCAGTTCTTC.